A selection of T cell receptor beta chains follows, all from one sample in a study of T cells in Graves' hyperthyroidism and ophthalmopathy. In TCRdb, the multiplex PCR reads were re-called with MiXCR into one record per CDR3 protein. Here the sample spans about 550,000 distinct CDR3 sequences, around 21% being singletons. Material: blood. These receptor sequences come from a man between 18 and 35 years old with Graves' hyperthyroidism. CDR3s include the opening cysteine and the closing phenylalanine or tryptophan. The D gene is left open where the match is weak. For some rows the clone size is stated as once, few or many, or as a class when expanded; others skip it.

d_call clone_size j_call v_call cdr3_nt cdr3_aa
. . TRBJ2-7 TRBV5-1 TGCGCCAGCAGCTTCTCCGGCAGCACCTACGAGCAGTACTTC CASSFSGSTYEQYF
. many TRBJ1-5 TRBV4-1 TGCGCCAGCAGTCGAGACGGGACGTACTATCAGCCCCAGCATTTT CASSRDGTYYQPQHF
. many TRBJ2-5 TRBV5-1 TGCGCCAGCAGGCAGGGTAGAGGGGAGACCCAGTACTTC CASRQGRGETQYF
. few TRBJ1-1 TRBV7-7 TGTGCTAGCAGCCCAAGGTTGGATGGCACTGAAGCTTTCTTT CASSPRLDGTEAFF
. . TRBJ1-1 TRBV20-1 TGCAGTGCTCGGGAGGACAGCCTTTTGAACACTGAAGCTTTCTTT CSAREDSLLNTEAFF
. many TRBJ2-4 TRBV12-3/TRBV12-4 TGTGCCAGCAGTTGGGCTATGGGGGACATTCAGTACTTC CASSWAMGDIQYF
. many TRBJ1-5 TRBV6-7 TGTGCCACCCTGGGGGGGGAGTTAAATCAGCCCCAGCATTTT CATLGGELNQPQHF
. many TRBJ2-3 TRBV27 TGTGCCAGCAGTTTATCCCCTTTGGCTGGGGCAGATACGCAGTATTTT CASSLSPLAGADTQYF
. few TRBJ1-1 TRBV28 TGTGCCAGCGATGGGAGGACTGAAGCTTTCTTT CASDGRTEAFF
TRBD1 . TRBJ1-1 TRBV6-5 TGTGCCAGCAGCACCTCCGGACAGGGGGGCACTGAAGCTTTCTTT CASSTSGQGGTEAFF
. few TRBJ1-5 TRBV6-1 TGTGCCAGCAGTGCCCAAAGGGGGTTCGGCAATCAGCCCCAGCATTTT CASSAQRGFGNQPQHF
TRBD1 . TRBJ1-5 TRBV4-1 TGCGCCAGCAGCCAAGATCTTCAAGGGGGCGGGCAGCCCCAGCATTTT CASSQDLQGGGQPQHF
. many TRBJ2-6 TRBV19 TGTGCCAGTAGTATAGACGTCCACGGATTCTCTGGGGCCAACGTCCTGACTTTC CASSIDVHGFSGANVLTF
. . TRBJ2-7 TRBV11-2 TGTGCCAGCAGCTTAGCCCAAGTCCCCTACTACGAGCAGTACTTC CASSLAQVPYYEQYF
. many TRBJ1-1 TRBV6-1 TGTGCCAGCAGTGAAGAGACAGCTACATACACTGAAGCTTTCTTT CASSEETATYTEAFF
. many TRBJ1-1 TRBV6-1 TGTGCCACCGAGAGCTACACTGAAGCTTTCTTT CATESYTEAFF
. many TRBJ2-7 TRBV2 TGTGCCAGCAAGGACAGCTCAGACGAGCAGTACTTC CASKDSSDEQYF
. few TRBJ2-7 TRBV11-2 TGTGCCAGCAGCTCTCTACAGGGAGGGAGGGAGCAGTACTTC CASSSLQGGREQYF
. many TRBJ2-7 TRBV30 TGTGCCTGGAGTGTAGGGGGGACCTCCTACGAGCAGTACTTC CAWSVGGTSYEQYF
TRBD1 many TRBJ1-5 TRBV12-3/TRBV12-4 TGTGCATTTGGGGAGGACAGGCTCAATCAGCCCCAGCATTTT CAFGEDRLNQPQHF
TRBD1 many TRBJ1-2 TRBV3-1 TGTGCCAGCAGCCAGCTACAGGGGTATGGCTACACCTTC CASSQLQGYGYTF
TRBD2 many TRBJ2-7 TRBV19 TGTGCCAGTAGTCCAAGGACTAGCGGTCCCCCGGGGCAGTACTTC CASSPRTSGPPGQYF
TRBD1 many TRBJ1-1 TRBV10-3 TGTGCCATCAGTGAGTCGGGGACAGGGCGGACTGAAGCTTTCTTT CAISESGTGRTEAFF
. many TRBJ1-3 TRBV20-1 TGCAGTGCTAATGAATTCGGGGGAAACACCATATATTTT CSANEFGGNTIYF
. many TRBJ1-2 TRBV15 TGTGCCACCAGCAGAGATGTAGGCCACTATGGCTACACCTTC CATSRDVGHYGYTF
TRBD1 many TRBJ2-5 TRBV12-3/TRBV12-4 TGTGCCAGCAGTGCTAGACAGGGGCCGTACCAAGAGACCCAGTACTTC CASSARQGPYQETQYF
. many TRBJ2-7 TRBV12-3/TRBV12-4 TGTGCCAGCAGTTTGAGGGGTCCCGGCGAGCAGTACTTC CASSLRGPGEQYF
. many TRBJ2-2 TRBV12-3/TRBV12-4 TGTGCCAGCACCGACCACGCCACCGGGGAGCTGTTTTTT CASTDHATGELFF
. . TRBJ1-1 TRBV20-1 TGCAGTGCCTTACTGAACACTGAAGCTTTCTTT CSALLNTEAFF
. . TRBJ1-1 TRBV29-1 TGCAGCGTGGAACAGGGCGGGAACACTGAAGTTTTCTTT CSVEQGGNTEVFF
TRBD1 many TRBJ1-1 TRBV6-5 TGTGCCAGCAGTTACTCTCAGGGACAGTTTGAAGCTTTCTTT CASSYSQGQFEAFF
. many TRBJ1-1 TRBV19 TGTGCCAGTAGTAGTGGCAGACAGGACACTGAAGCTTTCTTT CASSSGRQDTEAFF
. few TRBJ1-1 TRBV12-3/TRBV12-4 TGTGCCAGCAGTGGGGGATACACTGAAGCTTTCTTT CASSGGYTEAFF
TRBD2 . TRBJ2-7 TRBV2 TGTGCCAGCAGTCCACTGGCGGCGGGGGTCTACGAGCAGTACTTC CASSPLAAGVYEQYF
. many TRBJ2-7 TRBV5-1 TGCGCCAGCAGCTTGGCCGCGGCAGTCTCCTACGAGCAGTACTTC CASSLAAAVSYEQYF
. few TRBJ1-6 TRBV7-2 TGTGCCAGCAGCTTAACCAGGACAGTTAATTCACCCCTCCACTTT CASSLTRTVNSPLHF
TRBD1 few TRBJ2-3 TRBV12-3/TRBV12-4 TGTGCCAGCAGTTTAAGTACCTCCGGGACAGGGGTCTCCGAGAGAGATACGCAGTATTTT CASSLSTSGTGVSERDTQYF
. few TRBJ1-2 TRBV7-9 TGTGCCAGCAGCCCCGGGTTCTTGGATGGCTACACCTTC CASSPGFLDGYTF
TRBD1 many TRBJ2-7 TRBV28 TGTGCCAGCAGTTTAATCCCGGGACAGGGGACCGAGCAGTACTTC CASSLIPGQGTEQYF
. many TRBJ1-2 TRBV2 TGTGCCAGCAGTGAAACCCTCCGGGGGATGGATCGTCACCTAGGCTACACCTTC CASSETLRGMDRHLGYTF
. few TRBJ2-5 TRBV20-1 TGCAGTGCTAGAGATGGGGGTGTGGTGAGAGAGACCCAGTACTTC CSARDGGVVRETQYF
TRBD2 many TRBJ2-5 TRBV12-3/TRBV12-4 TGTGCCAGCAGTTTAAATGCGGGGGGCAGGGAGACCCAGTACTTC CASSLNAGGRETQYF
. many TRBJ2-4 TRBV5-1 TGCGCCAGCAGCTCCTCGGGGATCTTAGCCAAAAACATTCAGTACTTC CASSSSGILAKNIQYF
. many TRBJ2-2 TRBV5-1 TGCGCCAGCAGCGCCTCCGGGGAGCTGTTTTTT CASSASGELFF
TRBD1 few TRBJ1-3 TRBV11-1 TGTGCCAGCAGCATAGCCGGACAGGGGCTGGGAAACACCATATATTTT CASSIAGQGLGNTIYF
TRBD2 many TRBJ2-2 TRBV6-2/TRBV6-3 TGTGCCAGCAGTTACAATCCCTTACTAGCGGGGGGGCCCGGGGAGCTGTTTTTT CASSYNPLLAGGPGELFF
TRBD1 . TRBJ2-2 TRBV20-1 TGCAGTGCCCAGAAGGGACAGGGAAACACCGGGGAGCTGTTTTTT CSAQKGQGNTGELFF
TRBD1 many TRBJ2-7 TRBV27 TGTGCCAGCAGTCCTGACAGGGTGCGGCAGTACTTC CASSPDRVRQYF
TRBD1 many TRBJ1-1 TRBV10-3 TGTGCCATCAGTACGACAGGGGATGGGAAAGCTTTCTTT CAISTTGDGKAFF
TRBD2 . TRBJ2-7 TRBV12-3/TRBV12-4 TGTGCCAGCAGTCCCGGGACTAGCGGGAGTGGGGAGCAGTACTTC CASSPGTSGSGEQYF